This T cell receptor beta chain appears in the sequencing data of a study of OX40 agonist ivuxolimab in advanced cancers. Sequencing used immunoSEQ multiplex PCR; TCRdb keeps in-frame clones, though not all of them. The sample consists of 70,000 to 80,000 clones, about nine tenths of them appearing once. From germline, CDR1 is LNHDA and CDR2 SQIVND (reference sequence). Losses at the gene ends were 6 bases for V and 7 bases for J; bases not matched to a gene: 17. There are 18 residues in the CDR3. The rearrangement links TRBV19 to TRBJ2-1, with 11 positions matching TRBD2. The receptor was isolated from an adult with an advanced solid tumor such as melanoma, head and neck, liver or kidney cancer. Sequencing was performed on CD4+ or CD8+ T cells sorted from blood, taken in a trial of the OX40 agonist ivuxolimab. CDR3 region: CASSRPGVAGGRLNEQFF. CDR3 DNA: TGTGCCAGTAGCCGCCCGGGGGTAGCGGGAGGGCGTCTGAATGAGCAGTTCTTC. Looking up the rest from reference TRBV19 and TRBJ2-1 gives the full variable domain: DGGITQSPKYLFRKEGQNVTLSCEQNLNHDAMYWYRQDPGQGLRLIYYSQIVNDFQKGDIAEGYSVSREKKESFPLTVTSAQKNPTAFYLCASSRPGVAGGRLNEQFFGPGTRLTVL.